This paragraph reports one T cell receptor beta chain. The CDR3 length is 17 residues. Germline V gene sequence: CDR1 SGHTA, CDR2 FQGNSA. The ends were cut back, 3 bases at V and 4 bases at J, with 18 bases in the middle. These data are taken from a study of OX40 agonist ivuxolimab in advanced cancers. Sequenced by immunoSEQ multiplex PCR; TCRdb stores in-frame clones only, minus some. Among about 68,000 clones listed, around nine tenths were seen once. Source: CD4+ or CD8+ T cells sorted from blood, taken in a trial of the OX40 agonist ivuxolimab. The rearrangement joins TRBV7-2 to TRBJ2-2, with TRBD1 as a possible D gene (6 bases). The sequence was collected from an adult with an advanced solid tumor such as melanoma, head and neck, liver or kidney cancer. The CDR3 nucleotides read TGTGCCAGCAGCTTTTCCCCTTGGCAGGGGACCACCGGGGAGCTGTTTTTT. Its protein product is CASSFSPWQGTTGELFF.